The entry below describes one T cell receptor beta chain. The data originate from a study of OX40 agonist ivuxolimab in advanced cancers. Method: immunoSEQ multiplex PCR; TCRdb's copy keeps in-frame clones and lacks some. This sample yields about 44,000 clones, of which 75% to 85% are seen a single time; about 10% belongs to the top ten. Germline values: CDR1 GTSNPN, CDR2 SVGIG (reference sequence). With 2 bases removed from V and 4 bases from J, the gap between germline ends came to 14 bases. This CDR3 contains 14 residues. This receptor was obtained from an adult with an advanced solid tumor such as melanoma, head and neck, liver or kidney cancer. The sample was CD4+ or CD8+ T cells sorted from blood, taken in a trial of the OX40 agonist ivuxolimab. The V call is TRBV30, the J call TRBJ1-2, with unresolved D. In DNA form, the CDR3 reads TGTGCCTGGAGTCCTACCGGGAGTCTCTATGGCTACACCTTC. Residues: CAWSPTGSLYGYTF.